The rows below give T cell receptor beta chains drawn from one sample of a study of blood T cell repertoires in COVID-19. Sequencing was performed with immunoSEQ multiplex PCR; in TCRdb, only in-frame clones are kept and a portion is missing. The table has 250,000 to 400,000 clones, approximately 88% seen once. Sequencing input: peripheral blood. Receptors originate from a woman aged 25 to 45 with COVID-19, enrolled during active disease. CDR3s include the opening cysteine and the closing phenylalanine or tryptophan. A D gene is named only where the DNA matches it firmly. Size is stated for part of the rows, as once, few or many counts, or as a class when the clone is expanded.

abundance: -; v_gene: TRBV28; j_gene: TRBJ1-2; d_gene: TRBD1; CDR3nt: TGTGCCAGCAGAGGGGACAGTACCTATGGGTATGGCTACACCTTC; CDR3aa: CASRGDSTYGYGYTF
abundance: once; v_gene: TRBV4-2; j_gene: TRBJ1-1; d_gene: TRBD1; CDR3nt: TGTGCCAGCAGCCAGGCCGCAGGGGGCACCACTGAAGCTTTCTTT; CDR3aa: CASSQAAGGTTEAFF
abundance: -; v_gene: TRBV12-2; j_gene: TRBJ1-1; d_gene: -; CDR3nt: TGTGCAAGTCGCCGAAAAATCCGGGACAGGGGGCAAGGGAACACTGAAGCTTTCTTT; CDR3aa: CASRRKIRDRGQGNTEAFF
abundance: -; v_gene: TRBV14; j_gene: TRBJ1-1; d_gene: -; CDR3nt: TGTGCCAGCAGCCAAGACCTTCTCCCCTCGAACACTGAAGCTTTCTTT; CDR3aa: CASSQDLLPSNTEAFF
abundance: -; v_gene: TRBV5-6; j_gene: TRBJ1-4; d_gene: -; CDR3nt: TGTGCCAGCAGCTTTAGGGGTAATGAAAAACTGTTTTTT; CDR3aa: CASSFRGNEKLFF
abundance: -; v_gene: TRBV5-6; j_gene: TRBJ2-1; d_gene: -; CDR3nt: TGTGCCAGCAGCTTTCCCTTCAATGAGCAGTTCTTC; CDR3aa: CASSFPFNEQFF
abundance: once; v_gene: TRBV5-6; j_gene: TRBJ1-2; d_gene: -; CDR3nt: TGTGCCAGCAGCTTGGGGCAGGGGCATGGCTACACCTTC; CDR3aa: CASSLGQGHGYTF
abundance: -; v_gene: TRBV9; j_gene: TRBJ1-3; d_gene: TRBD1; CDR3nt: TGTGCCAGCAGCGCCCCGCAGGGGGTAGTTGGAAACACCATATATTTT; CDR3aa: CASSAPQGVVGNTIYF
abundance: once; v_gene: TRBV29-1; j_gene: TRBJ2-3; d_gene: TRBD1; CDR3nt: TGCAGCGCTGGGGTTACAGGGGGTCGCACAGATACGCAGTATTTT; CDR3aa: CSAGVTGGRTDTQYF
abundance: many; v_gene: TRBV7-6; j_gene: TRBJ2-3; d_gene: TRBD2; CDR3nt: TGTGCCAGCAGCCTAACTAGCGGGAGCACAGATACGCAGTATTTT; CDR3aa: CASSLTSGSTDTQYF
abundance: -; v_gene: TRBV2; j_gene: TRBJ1-1; d_gene: -; CDR3nt: TGTGCCGAACGCGGACTGAATGAAGCTTTCTTT; CDR3aa: CAERGLNEAFF
abundance: -; v_gene: TRBV7-6; j_gene: TRBJ2-1; d_gene: TRBD2; CDR3nt: TGTGCCAGCAGCCCCCGACCAGCGGGGGACAATGAGCAGTTCTTC; CDR3aa: CASSPRPAGDNEQFF
abundance: -; v_gene: TRBV4-2; j_gene: TRBJ1-1; d_gene: -; CDR3nt: TGTGCCAGCAGACCACAGGGTATAATTGTGGGGACTGAAGCTTTCTTT; CDR3aa: CASRPQGIIVGTEAFF
abundance: -; v_gene: TRBV4-1; j_gene: TRBJ2-3; d_gene: TRBD2; CDR3nt: TGCGCCAGCAGTCTTAGCGGGGTGAGAGATACGCAGTATTTT; CDR3aa: CASSLSGVRDTQYF
abundance: -; v_gene: TRBV29-1; j_gene: TRBJ1-2; d_gene: TRBD1; CDR3nt: TGCAGCGCTGGACAGGGGGATGGCTACACCTTC; CDR3aa: CSAGQGDGYTF
abundance: -; v_gene: TRBV28; j_gene: TRBJ1-4; d_gene: TRBD1; CDR3nt: TGTGCCAGCAGTTTCAACAGGGGGGCAACTAATGAAAAACTGTTTTTT; CDR3aa: CASSFNRGATNEKLFF
abundance: -; v_gene: TRBV9; j_gene: TRBJ1-2; d_gene: TRBD1; CDR3nt: TGTGCCAGCAGCGGCCACAGGGGGCGCTCCTATGGCTACACCTTC; CDR3aa: CASSGHRGRSYGYTF
abundance: -; v_gene: TRBV2; j_gene: TRBJ2-1; d_gene: -; CDR3nt: TGTGCCAGCAGTGTCAGGGTCACCTACAATGAGCAGTTCTTC; CDR3aa: CASSVRVTYNEQFF
abundance: -; v_gene: TRBV7-9; j_gene: TRBJ1-2; d_gene: -; CDR3nt: TGTGCCAGCAGCTTAGCGCCAGGATGGGCTTATGGTGGCTACACCTTC; CDR3aa: CASSLAPGWAYGGYTF
abundance: -; v_gene: TRBV15; j_gene: TRBJ2-5; d_gene: -; CDR3nt: TGTGCCACCAGCAGAGACTTCTCAGAGACCCAGTACTTC; CDR3aa: CATSRDFSETQYF
abundance: -; v_gene: TRBV19; j_gene: TRBJ1-2; d_gene: -; CDR3nt: TGTGCCAGTAGTATCAAGGGAGCCTATGGCTACACCTTC; CDR3aa: CASSIKGAYGYTF
abundance: once; v_gene: TRBV15; j_gene: TRBJ1-6; d_gene: -; CDR3nt: TGTGCCACCAGCAGAGGATGGGACTTTTCACCCCTCCACTTT; CDR3aa: CATSRGWDFSPLHF
abundance: -; v_gene: TRBV27; j_gene: TRBJ1-5; d_gene: TRBD1; CDR3nt: TGTGCCAGCAGTCCGGGGACAGGTAGCAATCAGCCCCAGCATTTT; CDR3aa: CASSPGTGSNQPQHF
abundance: few; v_gene: TRBV6-5; j_gene: TRBJ2-1; d_gene: -; CDR3nt: TGTGCCAGCCGTCAGGGGTTCAATGAGCAGTTCTTC; CDR3aa: CASRQGFNEQFF
abundance: -; v_gene: TRBV30; j_gene: TRBJ1-2; d_gene: -; CDR3nt: TGTGCCTGGAGTGCCAGCTTGGGAGGACACTTGAGGGGCTACACCTTC; CDR3aa: CAWSASLGGHLRGYTF
abundance: -; v_gene: TRBV9; j_gene: TRBJ1-5; d_gene: -; CDR3nt: TGTGCCAGCAGCGCCCAGGGTGGCGACAATCAGCCCCAGCATTTT; CDR3aa: CASSAQGGDNQPQHF
abundance: -; v_gene: TRBV18; j_gene: TRBJ1-4; d_gene: TRBD1; CDR3nt: TGTGCCAGCTCACAAACGGGACAGGCGTATGAAAAACTGTTTTTT; CDR3aa: CASSQTGQAYEKLFF
abundance: -; v_gene: TRBV19; j_gene: TRBJ1-3; d_gene: -; CDR3nt: TGTGCCAGTAGGACTGCCACAAGAGCGGGAAACACCATATATTTT; CDR3aa: CASRTATRAGNTIYF
abundance: -; v_gene: TRBV13; j_gene: TRBJ1-3; d_gene: -; CDR3nt: TGTGCCAGCAGCTCCACCCACAGGGAGATGTTGAACACCATATATTTT; CDR3aa: CASSSTHREMLNTIYF
abundance: -; v_gene: TRBV7-2; j_gene: TRBJ2-3; d_gene: -; CDR3nt: TGTGCCAGCAGCTCCAACCTCCGGAGGGCGTCGCAGTATTTT; CDR3aa: CASSSNLRRASQYF
abundance: -; v_gene: TRBV5-8; j_gene: TRBJ2-1; d_gene: -; CDR3nt: TGTGCCAGCAGCTTCACAATATATGAGCAGTTCTTC; CDR3aa: CASSFTIYEQFF
abundance: -; v_gene: TRBV2; j_gene: TRBJ1-1; d_gene: TRBD1; CDR3nt: TGTGCCAGCAGTGAATATCCAGGGGGGAGTTCTGAAGCTTTCTTT; CDR3aa: CASSEYPGGSSEAFF
abundance: -; v_gene: TRBV6-5; j_gene: TRBJ1-2; d_gene: TRBD1; CDR3nt: TGTGCCAGCAGTTACTACCAGGGGGCAGGTGGCTACACCTTC; CDR3aa: CASSYYQGAGGYTF
abundance: -; v_gene: TRBV7-9; j_gene: TRBJ1-6; d_gene: TRBD1; CDR3nt: TGTGCCAGCAGCTTAGTGGGACAGGGCCCAAATTCACCCCTCCACTTT; CDR3aa: CASSLVGQGPNSPLHF
abundance: -; v_gene: TRBV28; j_gene: TRBJ2-1; d_gene: -; CDR3nt: TGTGCCAGCAGTTTGAGGTTGGGTTACAATGAGCAGTTCTTC; CDR3aa: CASSLRLGYNEQFF
abundance: -; v_gene: TRBV18; j_gene: TRBJ2-5; d_gene: -; CDR3nt: TGTGCCAGCTCACCAGTCCTACAAGAGACCCAGTACTTC; CDR3aa: CASSPVLQETQYF
abundance: -; v_gene: TRBV28; j_gene: TRBJ2-2; d_gene: -; CDR3nt: TGTGCCAGCAGTGGTGGGGGCCTGAACACCGGGGAGCTGTTTTTT; CDR3aa: CASSGGGLNTGELFF
abundance: few; v_gene: TRBV4-2; j_gene: TRBJ2-2; d_gene: TRBD1; CDR3nt: TGTGCCAGCAGCCAAGAATACAGGGGAAGTGTCACCGGGGAGCTGTTTTTT; CDR3aa: CASSQEYRGSVTGELFF
abundance: -; v_gene: TRBV19; j_gene: TRBJ1-5; d_gene: -; CDR3nt: TGTGCCAGTAACATAGGAGGGGCGCTTTATCAGCCCCAGCATTTT; CDR3aa: CASNIGGALYQPQHF
abundance: -; v_gene: TRBV6-5; j_gene: TRBJ1-6; d_gene: TRBD1; CDR3nt: TGTGCCAGCAGCAGACAGGGGTCCTCCCTCCACTTT; CDR3aa: CASSRQGSSLHF
abundance: -; v_gene: TRBV7-9; j_gene: TRBJ2-3; d_gene: TRBD1; CDR3nt: TGTGCCAGCAGCCCCGGACAGGGAAGCACAGATACGCAGTATTTT; CDR3aa: CASSPGQGSTDTQYF
abundance: -; v_gene: TRBV7-2; j_gene: TRBJ1-2; d_gene: TRBD1; CDR3nt: TGTGCCAGCAGCTTTCAGGGGGCAGATGGCTACACCTTC; CDR3aa: CASSFQGADGYTF
abundance: -; v_gene: TRBV19; j_gene: TRBJ1-1; d_gene: TRBD1; CDR3nt: TGTGCCAGTGCAGGACAGGGGACCATGAACACTGAAGCTTTCTTT; CDR3aa: CASAGQGTMNTEAFF
abundance: few; v_gene: TRBV28; j_gene: TRBJ1-1; d_gene: TRBD1; CDR3nt: TGTGCCAGCACTCAGGACAGGATGAACACTGAAGCTTTCTTT; CDR3aa: CASTQDRMNTEAFF
abundance: -; v_gene: TRBV7-8; j_gene: TRBJ2-3; d_gene: -; CDR3nt: TGTGCCAGCAGCCCGGGGGGCACAGATACGCAGTATTTT; CDR3aa: CASSPGGTDTQYF
abundance: -; v_gene: TRBV25-1; j_gene: TRBJ1-5; d_gene: TRBD1; CDR3nt: TGTGCCAGCAGTGAATCGGGAGGGGGCTATCAGCCCCAGCATTTT; CDR3aa: CASSESGGGYQPQHF
abundance: -; v_gene: TRBV5-1; j_gene: TRBJ2-2; d_gene: -; CDR3nt: TGCGCCAGCAGCTTGTCCACTATGAACACCGGGGAGCTGTTTTTT; CDR3aa: CASSLSTMNTGELFF